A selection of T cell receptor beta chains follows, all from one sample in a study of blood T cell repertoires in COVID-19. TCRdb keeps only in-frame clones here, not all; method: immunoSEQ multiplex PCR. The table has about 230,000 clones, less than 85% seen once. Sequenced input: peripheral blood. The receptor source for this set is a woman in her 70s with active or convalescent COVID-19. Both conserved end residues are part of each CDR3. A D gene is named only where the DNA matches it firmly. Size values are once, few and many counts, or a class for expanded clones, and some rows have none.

DNA: TGCGCCAGCAGCCGACTAGCGACGGGCGGGGAGCTGTTTTTT; CDR3: CASSRLATGGELFF; J: TRBJ2-2; V: TRBV5-1; size: -; D: TRBD2
DNA: TGTGCCTGGACAAAGGGACATGTTCGGGAGACCCAGTACTTC; CDR3: CAWTKGHVRETQYF; J: TRBJ2-5; V: TRBV30; size: few; D: -
DNA: TGTGCCAGCATGGATCAGGGAGGGAATCAGCCCCAGCATTTT; CDR3: CASMDQGGNQPQHF; J: TRBJ1-5; V: TRBV6-5; size: -; D: -
DNA: TGTGCCAGCAGTTACTCGTGGAAAGGGGCAAGGCAGCCCCAGCATTTT; CDR3: CASSYSWKGARQPQHF; J: TRBJ1-5; V: TRBV6-2/TRBV6-3; size: once; D: -
DNA: TGTGCCAGCAGCTCCGACAGGGGAACTGAAGCTTTCTTT; CDR3: CASSSDRGTEAFF; J: TRBJ1-1; V: TRBV7-2; size: -; D: TRBD1
DNA: TGTGCCAGCAGTGAAGGGACAGGGGGCGAAAAACTGTTTTTT; CDR3: CASSEGTGGEKLFF; J: TRBJ1-4; V: TRBV2; size: -; D: TRBD1
DNA: TGTGCCAGCAGTTTCAGGACAGGGGGTCGGGCTGAAGCTTTCTTT; CDR3: CASSFRTGGRAEAFF; J: TRBJ1-1; V: TRBV3-1/TRBV3-2; size: -; D: TRBD1
DNA: TGTGCCATCAACCCCAGCGGGGAAGAGACCCAGTACTTC; CDR3: CAINPSGEETQYF; J: TRBJ2-5; V: TRBV10-3; size: -; D: TRBD2
DNA: TGTGCCAGCAGCTTAGTGGCTGCATACGAGCAGTACTTC; CDR3: CASSLVAAYEQYF; J: TRBJ2-7; V: TRBV7-8; size: -; D: -
DNA: TGTGCCAGCAGCTTCCGGGGACAGGGGAATAGAGATACGCAGTATTTT; CDR3: CASSFRGQGNRDTQYF; J: TRBJ2-3; V: TRBV5-8; size: -; D: TRBD1
DNA: TGTGCCAGTAGTTGGACAGATAACACTGAAGCTTTCTTT; CDR3: CASSWTDNTEAFF; J: TRBJ1-1; V: TRBV19; size: -; D: -
DNA: TGTGCCAGCAGCTTAATGGGGATAGGGGGCACAGATACGCAGTATTTT; CDR3: CASSLMGIGGTDTQYF; J: TRBJ2-3; V: TRBV7-6; size: -; D: -
DNA: TGTGCCAGAAGCTTGGCTTCAAGCCAGCGGAGCCGGTATAATTCACCCCTCCACTTT; CDR3: CARSLASSQRSRYNSPLHF; J: TRBJ1-6; V: TRBV5-3; size: -; D: -
DNA: TGTGCCAGCAGTTACAAGGCTAGCGGGGGAGAGACCCAGTACTTC; CDR3: CASSYKASGGETQYF; J: TRBJ2-5; V: TRBV6-5; size: -; D: TRBD2
DNA: TGTGCCAGCAGCTTAGGGGCCCGCGGGCTCCACGAGCAGTACTTC; CDR3: CASSLGARGLHEQYF; J: TRBJ2-7; V: TRBV11-3; size: -; D: -
DNA: TGTGCCTGGAGGGGAACGGGAGCACGGGAGCAGTTCTTC; CDR3: CAWRGTGAREQFF; J: TRBJ2-1; V: TRBV30; size: -; D: -
DNA: TGTGCCAGCAGCTTAGTAGGGGGTATTATGAACACTGAAGCTTTCTTT; CDR3: CASSLVGGIMNTEAFF; J: TRBJ1-1; V: TRBV7-2; size: -; D: -
DNA: TGTGCCAGCAGTTTATCGCAGGGTAAAGTAGGGCACTCCTACAATGAGCAGTTCTTC; CDR3: CASSLSQGKVGHSYNEQFF; J: TRBJ2-1; V: TRBV28; size: -; D: -
DNA: TGTGCCAGCAGTGAATTCGAGCGGGAGGGCCAAGGCCAAACCCAGAAGGTCTTC; CDR3: CASSEFEREGQGQTQKVF; J: TRBJ2-1; V: TRBV6-1; size: -; D: TRBD2
DNA: TGTGCCAGCAGTTTAAGACTGGGTTACACTGAAGCTTTCTTT; CDR3: CASSLRLGYTEAFF; J: TRBJ1-1; V: TRBV27; size: -; D: -
DNA: TGCAGCGTCCCCCCCCCTACAGGGACAGAGACCCAGTACTTC; CDR3: CSVPPPTGTETQYF; J: TRBJ2-5; V: TRBV29-1; size: -; D: -
DNA: TGTGCCAGCAGCGTTCGGGACAGGGTCCAAGAGACCCAGTACTTC; CDR3: CASSVRDRVQETQYF; J: TRBJ2-5; V: TRBV9; size: few; D: TRBD1
DNA: TGTGCCAGCAGTGAGATGACTAGCGGGCGGAGGCAAGAGACCCAGTACTTC; CDR3: CASSEMTSGRRQETQYF; J: TRBJ2-5; V: TRBV2; size: -; D: TRBD2
DNA: TGCGCCAGCAGCTTGGGGGACGGGAGGAACACTGAAGCTTTCTTT; CDR3: CASSLGDGRNTEAFF; J: TRBJ1-1; V: TRBV5-1; size: -; D: -
DNA: TGCGCCAGTGCGGACGGGACTAGCGGGAGGTTCTCCTACGAGCAGTACTTC; CDR3: CASADGTSGRFSYEQYF; J: TRBJ2-7; V: TRBV4-1; size: -; D: TRBD2
DNA: TGTGCCAGCAGTGCCGCGACTAGATACAATGAGCAGTTCTTC; CDR3: CASSAATRYNEQFF; J: TRBJ2-1; V: TRBV2; size: once; D: -
DNA: TGTGCCAGCAGCGTAGGCCACAGCTATGGGGCCAACGTCCTGACTTTC; CDR3: CASSVGHSYGANVLTF; J: TRBJ2-6; V: TRBV9; size: once; D: -
DNA: TGTGCCATCCCCCTCAGGGGAATACTAGCGGGATATCCAGATACGCAGTATTTT; CDR3: CAIPLRGILAGYPDTQYF; J: TRBJ2-3; V: TRBV7-9; size: -; D: TRBD2
DNA: TGTGCCAGCAGCCCCAGGAGGGCTGGGACTGAAGCTTTCTTT; CDR3: CASSPRRAGTEAFF; J: TRBJ1-1; V: TRBV5-6; size: -; D: -
DNA: TGTGCCAGCAGTGTGTGGCGGGAGCGGGATGAGCAGTTCTTC; CDR3: CASSVWRERDEQFF; J: TRBJ2-1; V: TRBV6-1; size: -; D: TRBD2
DNA: TGTGCCTGGAGACTTGACAGCAACACTGAAGCTTTCTTT; CDR3: CAWRLDSNTEAFF; J: TRBJ1-1; V: TRBV30; size: -; D: -
DNA: TGTGCCAGCAGCACCGGACCCACCTCGACAGGGTGGGGGGATGGCTACACCTTC; CDR3: CASSTGPTSTGWGDGYTF; J: TRBJ1-2; V: TRBV5-4; size: -; D: TRBD1
DNA: TGTGCCAGCACTGCCCATGGGACAGGGCGGGGCTACACCTTC; CDR3: CASTAHGTGRGYTF; J: TRBJ1-2; V: TRBV28; size: -; D: TRBD1
DNA: TGTGCCAGCAGTTACTCAGGGGCCAGCTCCTACGAGCAGTACTTC; CDR3: CASSYSGASSYEQYF; J: TRBJ2-7; V: TRBV6-6; size: -; D: -
DNA: TGTGCCAGCAGTGAAACAGGACAGGGCAAGCAGTACTTC; CDR3: CASSETGQGKQYF; J: TRBJ2-7; V: TRBV6-1; size: -; D: TRBD1
DNA: TGTGCCAGCAGTTTATTGGGCCAAGGAAGGTCCGAGCAGTACTTC; CDR3: CASSLLGQGRSEQYF; J: TRBJ2-7; V: TRBV27; size: -; D: -
DNA: TGTGCCAGCAGTGAATTCGGCAGGGTAGATGAAAAACTGTTTTTT; CDR3: CASSEFGRVDEKLFF; J: TRBJ1-4; V: TRBV25-1; size: -; D: -
DNA: TGTGCCAGCAGCCAAGGGACTAGCCCTCACGAGCAGTACTTC; CDR3: CASSQGTSPHEQYF; J: TRBJ2-7; V: TRBV3-1/TRBV3-2; size: -; D: TRBD2
DNA: TGTGCCAGCAGCCTCGGAGAGCCGAACACCGGGGAGCTGTTTTTT; CDR3: CASSLGEPNTGELFF; J: TRBJ2-2; V: TRBV27; size: once; D: -
DNA: TGCGCCAGCAGCGACAGGGGCGGCCGGGGGCATTTT; CDR3: CASSDRGGRGHF; J: TRBJ1-5; V: TRBV5-1; size: -; D: TRBD1
DNA: TGTGCCAGTAGCACCTCCCCTGGGAGTAGCGGGATCGAGGAGCAGTTCTTC; CDR3: CASSTSPGSSGIEEQFF; J: TRBJ2-1; V: TRBV28; size: once; D: TRBD2
DNA: TGTGCCAGCACTCCCGGGACTAGCGAGGGCACAGATACGCAGTATTTT; CDR3: CASTPGTSEGTDTQYF; J: TRBJ2-3; V: TRBV2; size: -; D: TRBD2
DNA: TGTGCCAGCAGCGTTCTCGGGGGGCAGACCGGGGAGCTGTTTTTT; CDR3: CASSVLGGQTGELFF; J: TRBJ2-2; V: TRBV9; size: -; D: -
DNA: TGTGCCAGCAGCCAACCACAGGGGCCGGCTTTCTTT; CDR3: CASSQPQGPAFF; J: TRBJ1-1; V: TRBV3-1/TRBV3-2; size: few; D: TRBD1
DNA: TGTGCCATCCGGGACAGGAACCAAGAGACCCAGTACTTC; CDR3: CAIRDRNQETQYF; J: TRBJ2-5; V: TRBV10-3; size: -; D: TRBD1
DNA: TGTGCCATCAGCACCCTAGGGACTAGCGGGAGCAATGAGCAGTTCTTC; CDR3: CAISTLGTSGSNEQFF; J: TRBJ2-1; V: TRBV10-3; size: -; D: TRBD2
DNA: TGTGCCACCCGGGACAGGGGCGGCAATCAGCCCCAGCATTTT; CDR3: CATRDRGGNQPQHF; J: TRBJ1-5; V: TRBV24-1; size: -; D: TRBD1
DNA: TGCAGTGCTAGTTCTCTCAGCACCGGGGTGGGAAATTTAGTAGGGAATCAGCCCCAGCATTTT; CDR3: CSASSLSTGVGNLVGNQPQHF; J: TRBJ1-5; V: TRBV20-1; size: -; D: -
DNA: TGTGCCACCAGTGATCACAGGGATTATAGCAATCAGCCCCAGCATTTT; CDR3: CATSDHRDYSNQPQHF; J: TRBJ1-5; V: TRBV24-1; size: -; D: -
DNA: TGTGCCAGCAGTTTCACAGCGAACACTGAAGCTTTCTTT; CDR3: CASSFTANTEAFF; J: TRBJ1-1; V: TRBV6-2/TRBV6-3; size: once; D: -
DNA: TGTGCCAGCAGCCAAGAGGGCAGAACCTACGAGCAGTACTTC; CDR3: CASSQEGRTYEQYF; J: TRBJ2-7; V: TRBV3-1/TRBV3-2; size: -; D: -
DNA: TGTGCCACCGCCCCCGGACAGAGCTACGAGCAGTACTTC; CDR3: CATAPGQSYEQYF; J: TRBJ2-7; V: TRBV24-1; size: -; D: -
DNA: TGTGCCATCAGTGAAGGTACCCAGCGAGATACGCAGTATTTT; CDR3: CAISEGTQRDTQYF; J: TRBJ2-3; V: TRBV10-3; size: -; D: -
DNA: TGTGCCAGCAGCTTTTGGGGGGGCCACGAGCAGTTCTTC; CDR3: CASSFWGGHEQFF; J: TRBJ2-1; V: TRBV7-2; size: few; D: -
DNA: TGTGCCAGCAGCTCACCCTGGCAGGGTCCGGGACAGGGTGTCTACGAGCAGTACTTC; CDR3: CASSSPWQGPGQGVYEQYF; J: TRBJ2-7; V: TRBV7-9; size: -; D: TRBD1
DNA: TGTGCCAGCAGTTACGGGGAGGGGACACAAGAGACCCAGTACTTC; CDR3: CASSYGEGTQETQYF; J: TRBJ2-5; V: TRBV6-6; size: few; D: -
DNA: TGTGCCAGTAGTATAGATTGGTCGAGCACTGAAGCTTTCTTT; CDR3: CASSIDWSSTEAFF; J: TRBJ1-1; V: TRBV19; size: -; D: -